The rows below give T cell receptor beta chains drawn from one sample of a study of shared clonotypes between healthy human individuals. Clones were sequenced by immunoSEQ multiplex PCR, and TCRdb holds only the in-frame ones, with some missing. The top ten clones hold around 13% of a sample with about 490,000 clones, 70% to 80% of them seen once. Material: PBMCs. The receptors were gathered from a woman between 40 and 50 years old in good health. Some clones in this sample may be carry-over from other donors' samples. The CDR3 runs from the conserved cysteine through the conserved F or W. A D gene is named only where the DNA matches it firmly. Not all rows give a size; the values are once, few, many and, for expanded clones, a class.

-	TRBJ1-5	-	TRBV7-9	CASSSQGNQPQHF	TGTGCCAGCAGCTCTCAGGGGAATCAGCCCCAGCATTTT
-	TRBJ2-2	-	TRBV19	CASSIAGELFF	TGTGCCAGTAGTATAGCCGGGGAGCTGTTTTTT
-	TRBJ2-1	TRBD2	TRBV5-1	CASSLVPNLGLAGGNEQFF	TGCGCCAGCAGCTTGGTCCCGAACCTCGGGCTAGCGGGAGGCAATGAGCAGTTCTTC
-	TRBJ2-7	-	TRBV7-6	CASSLLWGEQYF	TGTGCCAGCAGCTTACTGTGGGGCGAGCAGTACTTC
-	TRBJ2-5	-	TRBV19	CASSNVGKETQYF	TGTGCCAGTAGTAATGTTGGAAAGGAGACCCAGTACTTC
once	TRBJ2-7	-	TRBV28	CASSLLGFSVYEQYF	TGTGCCAGCAGTTTATTAGGTTTTTCCGTTTACGAGCAGTACTTC
-	TRBJ2-2	-	TRBV2	CASSWAGWAANTGELFF	TGTGCCAGCAGCTGGGCCGGATGGGCGGCAAACACCGGGGAGCTGTTTTTT
-	TRBJ2-7	TRBD2	TRBV28	CASRTPGGYEQYF	TGTGCCAGCAGGACACCGGGGGGATACGAGCAGTACTTC
-	TRBJ2-7	-	TRBV9	CASSPRTDGQYEQYF	TGTGCCAGCAGCCCCCGGACCGACGGGCAATACGAGCAGTACTTC
-	TRBJ2-3	-	TRBV6-4	CASSERARGTDTQYF	TGTGCCAGCAGTGAAAGGGCCCGGGGTACAGATACGCAGTATTTT
few	TRBJ2-7	-	TRBV21-1	CASSKEWTSGSGEQYF	TGTGCCAGCAGCAAAGAATGGACTAGCGGGAGTGGCGAGCAGTACTTC
many	TRBJ1-3	-	TRBV10-2	CASSAPEPFGNTIYF	TGCGCCAGCAGTGCTCCAGAACCCTTTGGAAACACCATATATTTT